This note documents a single T cell receptor beta chain sequence. From germline, CDR1 is SGHRS and CDR2 YFSETQ. This CDR3 has 17 amino acids. UMI-labeled TRB cDNA libraries were prepared by 5' RACE. From the 5' RACE reads, TCRdb lists one entry per CDR3 protein and no DNA. The sample table sets out approximately 66,000 distinct CDR3 sequences. This specimen belongs to a study of CXCR3-negative and CXCR3-positive naive CD8 T cells. The study sorted every CD8+ T cell subset in triplicate at under 350,000 cells each. V and J are TRBV5-1 and TRBJ2-7; TCRdb picks TRBD2, but there is no DNA to check that call. Sequencing was done on a sample of naive CXCR3- CD8+ T cells from blood. The subset is: CD45RO-CCR7+CD27+CD95- naive CD8+ T cells lacking CXCR3 (TNR3-). This receptor was taken from a human donor in good health. Some clones in this sample may be carry-over from other donors' samples. CDR3: CASSLIGTSGRVEEQYF.